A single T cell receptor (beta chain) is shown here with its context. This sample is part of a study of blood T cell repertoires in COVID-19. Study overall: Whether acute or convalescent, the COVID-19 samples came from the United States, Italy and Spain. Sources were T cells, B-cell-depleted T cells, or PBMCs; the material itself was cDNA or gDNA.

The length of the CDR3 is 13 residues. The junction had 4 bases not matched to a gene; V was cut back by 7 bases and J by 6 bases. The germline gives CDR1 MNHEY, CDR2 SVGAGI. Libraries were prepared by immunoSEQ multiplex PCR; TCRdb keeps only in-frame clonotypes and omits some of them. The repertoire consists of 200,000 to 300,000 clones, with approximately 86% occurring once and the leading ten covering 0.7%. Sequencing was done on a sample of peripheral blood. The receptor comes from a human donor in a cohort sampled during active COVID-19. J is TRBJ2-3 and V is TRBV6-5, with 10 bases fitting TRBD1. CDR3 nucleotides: TGTGCCAGCACCCGACAGGGGGCTGATACGCAGTATTTT. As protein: CASTRQGADTQYF.